This TCR beta chain was recorded in a study of T cells in Graves' hyperthyroidism and ophthalmopathy (dated by TCRdb to between 2018 and 2020). About the study as a whole: Peripheral blood was sampled at the time of initial diagnosis, prior to any treatment. A discovery cohort of around 98 patients, 43 with Graves' ophthalmopathy and approximately 57 with stable Graves' hyperthyroidism, was used to find distinguishing TCR V-J signatures. Prospective prediction of ophthalmopathy was tested in an independent validation cohort of 18 to 20 hyperthyroidism patients and around 16 patients who later progressed to ophthalmopathy. The approximately 100 discovery patients were randomly divided into training and test sets at a 7:3 ratio. In addition, the study compared T-cell repertoires in thyroid tissue and in blood from six Graves' hyperthyroidism patients. Following sampling, methimazole starting at 30 mg daily was given to hyperthyroidism patients, and high-dose intravenous methylprednisolone was given to ophthalmopathy patients. The paper describes TCR Vbeta CDR3 sequencing of 120 to 150 peripheral blood samples, made up of 43 ophthalmopathy patients, around 73 hyperthyroidism patients and around 17 progressor patients. The study at large found these results: No statistical method was used to set the sample size in advance, and investigators knew the group allocation. Most expanded thyroid clonotypes (frequency above 0.001) were also detected in blood, a finding suggesting that blood repertoires may reflect thyroid immune responses. During validation, the model predicted progression to ophthalmopathy a median of about 5.9 months ahead of onset, with around 70% sensitivity and 72.22% specificity. Ophthalmopathy was separated from stable hyperthyroidism by a 13 V-J signature model, with approximately 89% sensitivity and about 81% specificity obtained in cross-validation and 80%/75% obtained in testing.

The TCR beta CDR3 regions were amplified from RNA transcripts. For the first round of RT-PCR on the TCR CDR3, the HTBI primer set was used together with the Qiagen OneStep RT-PCR kit. Libraries were constructed in a second round of multiplex PCR, after which size selection and purification were performed. Sequencing of the libraries was done on an Illumina HiSeq2000 using paired-end 100 bp reads. The source study handled its data this way. SOAPnuke was used to process the raw data, removing reads that contained adapters or uncalled bases, had a mean Phred below 15, or lacked an exact match to the constant primer or identifier. High-quality paired reads were merged with COPE v1.2.5, and unique nucleotide sequences were defined as clonotypes. MiTCR v1.1 was used to align the clonotypes against IMGT TRBV, TRBD and TRBJ reference segments. Analysis was restricted to V-J combinations with a frequency above 0.0001, which covered approximately 99% of repertoires. A TCS score was defined as the ratio between F50 (clonal expansion) and ExV (chaos), using BLOSUM62-based TCRdist between CDR3 peptides within each V-J. Welch's t-statistics and random forest reduced 450 to 600 V-J features to roughly 13, which were used in a naive Bayes classifier (R e1071). TCRdb reran the public reads through fastp at Q25 and MiXCR, keeping productive beta chains. Each entry is one CDR3 protein sequence, shown with its most common DNA and genes. TCRdb's processing, not the authors' own work, is the source of the V and J calls. The table for this sample lists about 600,000 distinct CDR3 sequences; about a sixth of them were counted only once. Together, the top ten hold roughly 3% of the sample.

This clonotype was recorded many times. Its binding antigen is unknown. It has no much larger one-base neighbor in the sample; base qualities were not kept. Ophthalmopathy patients had moderately to severely active disease, with a Clinical Activity Score of 3 or more, a NOSPECS grade of 4 or more, and a disease duration of less than 3 months. Exclusion was applied to patients with uncontrolled infections, other autoimmune diseases, pregnancy or lactation. Diagnoses relied on clinical symptoms, serum thyroxine and TRAb, thyroid ultrasound and orbital computed tomography. PBMCs were separated from 10 ml of fresh peripheral blood using Ficoll-Paque density gradient centrifugation. Total RNA was extracted using Trizol reagent, and RNA quality was assessed on an Agilent 2100 Bioanalyzer. The sequence was collected from a woman in her 40s with Graves' ophthalmopathy. Input material: blood.

The sequence in DNA is TGTGCCAGCAGTGAAGCGGGACGGGGGCCATACAATGAGCAGTTCTTC. It is translated as CASSEAGRGPYNEQFF. The receptor chain draws on TRBV6-1 and TRBJ2-1, with the D assignment possibly TRBD1 or TRBD2, given 6 matching bases for each. The CDR3 sequence holds 16 residues, the cysteine and phenylalanine included. Here the CDR3 DNA is all that survives: 48 bases in frame from base 1. For CDR1 and CDR2, the germline V gene lists MNHNS and SASEGT. Trimming costs V 0 bases and J 4 bases, and their ends lie 13 bases apart.